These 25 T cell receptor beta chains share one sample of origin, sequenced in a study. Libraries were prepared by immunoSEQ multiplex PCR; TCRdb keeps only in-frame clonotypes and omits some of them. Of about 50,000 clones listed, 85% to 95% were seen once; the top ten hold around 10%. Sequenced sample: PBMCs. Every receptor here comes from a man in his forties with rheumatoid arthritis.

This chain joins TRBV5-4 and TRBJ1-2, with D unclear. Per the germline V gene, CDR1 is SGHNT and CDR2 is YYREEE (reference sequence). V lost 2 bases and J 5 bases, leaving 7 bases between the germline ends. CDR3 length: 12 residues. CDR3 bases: TGTGCCAGCAGCTTAAGTTCGTATGGCTACACCTTC. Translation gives CASSLSSYGYTF.

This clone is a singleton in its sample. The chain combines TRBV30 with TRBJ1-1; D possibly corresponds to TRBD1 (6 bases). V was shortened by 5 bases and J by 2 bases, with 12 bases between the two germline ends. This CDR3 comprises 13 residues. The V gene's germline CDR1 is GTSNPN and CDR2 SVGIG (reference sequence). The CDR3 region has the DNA TGTGCCTGGGAAGGGGGACCTAACACTGAAGCTTTCTTT. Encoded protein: CAWEGGPNTEAFF. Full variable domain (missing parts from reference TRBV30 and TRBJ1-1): SQTIHQWPATLVQPVGSPLSLECTVEGTSNPNLYWYRQAAGRGLQLLFYSVGIGQISSEVPQNLSASRPQDRQFILSSKKLLLSDSGFYLCAWEGGPNTEAFFGQGTRLTVV.

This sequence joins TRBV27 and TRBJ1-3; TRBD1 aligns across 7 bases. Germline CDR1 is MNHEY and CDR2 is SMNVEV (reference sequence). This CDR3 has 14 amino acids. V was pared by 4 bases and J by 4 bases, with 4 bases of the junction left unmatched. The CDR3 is CASSSTGTGNTIYF. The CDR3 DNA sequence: TGTGCCAGCAGTTCGACAGGGACCGGAAACACCATATATTTT.

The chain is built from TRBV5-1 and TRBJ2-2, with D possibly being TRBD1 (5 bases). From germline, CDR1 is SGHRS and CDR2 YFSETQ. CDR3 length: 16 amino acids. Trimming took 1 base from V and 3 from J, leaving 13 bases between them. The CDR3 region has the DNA TGCGCCAGCAGCTTGAGGGCAGGGTCCTACACCGGGGAGCTGTTTTTT. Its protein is CASSLRAGSYTGELFF.

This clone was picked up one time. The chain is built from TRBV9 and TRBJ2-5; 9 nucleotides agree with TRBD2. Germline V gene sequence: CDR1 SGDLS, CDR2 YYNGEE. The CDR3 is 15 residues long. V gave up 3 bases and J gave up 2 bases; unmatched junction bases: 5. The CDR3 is CASSAGGGGQETQYF. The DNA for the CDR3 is TGTGCCAGCAGCGCTGGCGGGGGGGGACAAGAGACCCAGTACTTC.

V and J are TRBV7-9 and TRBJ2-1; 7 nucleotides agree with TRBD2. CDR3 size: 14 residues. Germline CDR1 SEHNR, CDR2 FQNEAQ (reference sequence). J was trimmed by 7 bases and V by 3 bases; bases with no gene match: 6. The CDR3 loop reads CASSFAGVRNEQFF. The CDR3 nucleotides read TGTGCCAGCAGCTTCGCGGGAGTCCGAAATGAGCAGTTCTTC.

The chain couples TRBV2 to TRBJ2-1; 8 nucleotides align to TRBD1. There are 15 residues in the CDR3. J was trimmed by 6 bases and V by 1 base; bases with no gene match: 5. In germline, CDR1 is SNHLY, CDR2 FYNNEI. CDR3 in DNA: TGTGCCAGCAGTGAAGGGACAGGGTTCTCCAATGAGCAGTTCTTC. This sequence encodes CASSEGTGFSNEQFF. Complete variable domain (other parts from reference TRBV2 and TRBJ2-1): EPEVTQTPSHQVTQMGQEVILRCVPISNHLYFYWYRQILGQKVEFLVSFYNNEISEKSEIFDDQFSVERPDGSNFTLKIRSTKLEDSAMYFCASSEGTGFSNEQFFGPGTRLTVL.

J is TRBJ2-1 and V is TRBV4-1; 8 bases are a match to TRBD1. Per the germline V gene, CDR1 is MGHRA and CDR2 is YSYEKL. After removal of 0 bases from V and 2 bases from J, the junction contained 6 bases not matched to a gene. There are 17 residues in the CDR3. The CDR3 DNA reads TGCGCCAGCAGCCAAGATAGCACAGGGGGACCCTACAATGAGCAGTTCTTC. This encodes CASSQDSTGGPYNEQFF.

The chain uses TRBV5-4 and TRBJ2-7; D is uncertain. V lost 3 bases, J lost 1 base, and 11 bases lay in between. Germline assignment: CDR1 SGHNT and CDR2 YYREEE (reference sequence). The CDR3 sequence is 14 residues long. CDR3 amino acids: CASSSDGRSYEQYF. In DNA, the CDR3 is TGTGCCAGCAGCTCCGATGGAAGGTCCTACGAGCAGTACTTC.

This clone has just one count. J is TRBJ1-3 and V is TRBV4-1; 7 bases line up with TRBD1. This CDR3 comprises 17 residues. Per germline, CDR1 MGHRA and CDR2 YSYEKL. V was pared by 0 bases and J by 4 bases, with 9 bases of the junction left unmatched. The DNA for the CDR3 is TGCGCCAGCAGCCAAGATCCCCCGACAGGGATCGGAAACACCATATATTTT. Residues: CASSQDPPTGIGNTIYF.

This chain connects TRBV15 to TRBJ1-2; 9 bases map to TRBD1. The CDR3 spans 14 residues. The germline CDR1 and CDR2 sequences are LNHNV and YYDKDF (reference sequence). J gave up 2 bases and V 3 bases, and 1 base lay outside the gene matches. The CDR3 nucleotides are TGTGCCACCAGCAGGGGACAGGGCAACTATGGCTACACCTTC. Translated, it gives CATSRGQGNYGYTF.

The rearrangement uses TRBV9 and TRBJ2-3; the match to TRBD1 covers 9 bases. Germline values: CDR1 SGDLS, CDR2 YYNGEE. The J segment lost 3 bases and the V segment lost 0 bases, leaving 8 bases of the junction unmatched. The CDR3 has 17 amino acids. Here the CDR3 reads CASSVGGDRVRTDTQYF. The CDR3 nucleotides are TGTGCCAGCAGCGTAGGAGGGGACAGGGTTAGGACAGATACGCAGTATTTT.

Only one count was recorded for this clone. Here the CDR3 DNA reads TGTGCCATCAAGGGCAACCTGGAGGGAGAGACCCAGTACTTC. Its translation: CAIKGNLEGETQYF. The genes are TRBV10-3 and TRBJ2-5, with D possibly matching TRBD2 (6 bases). The CDR3 spans 14 residues. Germline-derived CDR1 and CDR2 are ENHRY and SYGVKD. Trimming took 7 bases from V and 4 from J, leaving 16 bases between them.

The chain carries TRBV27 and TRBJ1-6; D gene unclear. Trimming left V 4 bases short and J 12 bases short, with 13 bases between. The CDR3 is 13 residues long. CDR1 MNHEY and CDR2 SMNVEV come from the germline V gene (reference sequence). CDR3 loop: CASSSGVWRPLHF. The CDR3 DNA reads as TGTGCCAGCAGTTCCGGGGTTTGGAGACCCCTCCACTTT.

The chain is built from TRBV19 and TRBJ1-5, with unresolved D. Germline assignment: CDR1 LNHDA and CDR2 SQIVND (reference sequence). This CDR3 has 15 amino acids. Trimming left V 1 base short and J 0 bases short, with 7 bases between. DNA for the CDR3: TGTGCCAGTAGTATAGCGGAGTATAGCAATCAGCCCCAGCATTTT. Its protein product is CASSIAEYSNQPQHF.

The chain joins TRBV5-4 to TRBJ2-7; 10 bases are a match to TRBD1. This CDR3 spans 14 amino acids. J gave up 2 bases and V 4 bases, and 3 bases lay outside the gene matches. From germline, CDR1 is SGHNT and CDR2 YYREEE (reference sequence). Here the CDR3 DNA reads TGTGCCAGCAGCGCCGGGACAGGGGCCTACGAGCAGTACTTC. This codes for CASSAGTGAYEQYF.

The CDR3 sequence: CATSDWDRDQPQHF. CDR3 DNA sequence: TGTGCCACCAGTGATTGGGACAGGGATCAGCCCCAGCATTTT. The genes are TRBV24-1 and TRBJ1-5; the match to TRBD1 covers 9 bases. This CDR3 spans 14 amino acids. The ends lost 2 bases at V and 5 bases at J; junction bases unmatched: 0. CDR1 KGHDR and CDR2 SFDVKD come from the germline V gene.

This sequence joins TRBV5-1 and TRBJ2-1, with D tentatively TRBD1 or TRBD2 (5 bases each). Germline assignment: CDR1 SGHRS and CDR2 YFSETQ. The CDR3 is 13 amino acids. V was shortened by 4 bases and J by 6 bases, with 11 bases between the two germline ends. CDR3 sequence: CASSQGTSNEQFF. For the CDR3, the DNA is TGCGCCAGCAGCCAGGGAACTAGCAATGAGCAGTTCTTC. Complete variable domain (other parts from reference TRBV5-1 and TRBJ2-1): KAGVTQTPRYLIKTRGQQVTLSCSPISGHRSVSWYQQTPGQGLQFLFEYFSETQRNKGNFPGRFSGRQFSNSRSEMNVSTLELGDSALYLCASSQGTSNEQFFGPGTRLTVL.

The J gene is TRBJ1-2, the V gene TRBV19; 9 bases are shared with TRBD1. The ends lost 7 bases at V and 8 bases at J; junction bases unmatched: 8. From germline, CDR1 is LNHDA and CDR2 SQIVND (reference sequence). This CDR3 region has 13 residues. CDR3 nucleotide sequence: TGTGCCAGTATCAACCGGGACAGGGTCGGCTACACCTTC. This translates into CASINRDRVGYTF.

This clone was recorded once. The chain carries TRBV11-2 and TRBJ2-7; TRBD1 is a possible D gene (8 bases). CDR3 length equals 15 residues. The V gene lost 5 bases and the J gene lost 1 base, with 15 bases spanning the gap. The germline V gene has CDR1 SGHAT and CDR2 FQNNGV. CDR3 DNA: TGTGCCAGCAGCCCTAGCGGACAGGGTTCCTACGAGCAGTACTTC. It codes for CASSPSGQGSYEQYF.

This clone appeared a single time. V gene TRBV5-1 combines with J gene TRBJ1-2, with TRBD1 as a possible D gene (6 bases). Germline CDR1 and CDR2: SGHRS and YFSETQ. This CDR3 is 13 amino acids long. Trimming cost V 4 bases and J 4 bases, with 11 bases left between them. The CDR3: CASSATGAYGYTF. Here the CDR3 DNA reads TGCGCCAGCAGCGCGACAGGCGCCTATGGCTACACCTTC.

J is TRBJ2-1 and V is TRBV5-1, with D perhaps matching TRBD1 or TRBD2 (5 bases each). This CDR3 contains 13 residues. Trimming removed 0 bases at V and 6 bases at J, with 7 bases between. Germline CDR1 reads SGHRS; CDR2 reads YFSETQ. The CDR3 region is CASSLAGGNEQFF. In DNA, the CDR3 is TGCGCCAGCAGCTTGGCTGGGGGCAATGAGCAGTTCTTC.

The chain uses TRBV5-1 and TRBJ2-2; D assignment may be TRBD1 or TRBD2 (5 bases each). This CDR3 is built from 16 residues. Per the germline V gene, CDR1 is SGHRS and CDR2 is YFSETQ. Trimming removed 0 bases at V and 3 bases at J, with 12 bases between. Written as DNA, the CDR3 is TGCGCCAGCAGCTTGGCTCTCGGGGCCTACACCGGGGAGCTGTTTTTT. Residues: CASSLALGAYTGELFF. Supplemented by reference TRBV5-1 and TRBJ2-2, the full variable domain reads KAGVTQTPRYLIKTRGQQVTLSCSPISGHRSVSWYQQTPGQGLQFLFEYFSETQRNKGNFPGRFSGRQFSNSRSEMNVSTLELGDSALYLCASSLALGAYTGELFFGEGSRLTVL.

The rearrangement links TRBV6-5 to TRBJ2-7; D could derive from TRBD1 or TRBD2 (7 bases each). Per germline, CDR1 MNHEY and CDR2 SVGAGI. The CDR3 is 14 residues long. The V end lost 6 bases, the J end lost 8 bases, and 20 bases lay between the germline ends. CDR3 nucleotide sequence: TGTGCCAGCAGGCCAGGGGGGGCCTCTCTGAAGCAGTACTTC. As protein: CASRPGGASLKQYF.

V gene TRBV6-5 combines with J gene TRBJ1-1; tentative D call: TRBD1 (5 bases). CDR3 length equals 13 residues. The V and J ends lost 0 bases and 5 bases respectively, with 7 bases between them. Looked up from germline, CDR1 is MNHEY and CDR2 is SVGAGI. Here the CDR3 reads CASSYSGGTEAFF. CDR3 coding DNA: TGTGCCAGCAGTTACTCGGGGGGGACTGAAGCTTTCTTT.